This TCR beta chain was profiled in a study of T cell repertoires in cytomegalovirus infection. This clonotype was recorded many times. A single record per CDR3 protein comes from TCRdb applying MiXCR to the reads. The repertoire holds fewer than 550,000 distinct CDR3 sequences, with roughly 10% as singletons. Germline values: CDR1 SGDLS, CDR2 YYNGEE. CDR3 size: 15 residues. With 5 bases clipped from V and 7 bases from J, the junction kept 8 bases outside the gene matches. The TCR was taken from a human donor in good health (CMV status not recorded). Some clones in this sample may be carry-over from other donors' samples. The sample consisted of PBMCs. The genes are TRBV9 and TRBJ2-2; 10 nucleotides agree with TRBD2. The CDR3 sequence: CASSERGGQFGELFF. As DNA, the CDR3 is TGTGCCAGCAGTGAGCGGGGGGGCCAGTTCGGGGAGCTGTTTTTT.